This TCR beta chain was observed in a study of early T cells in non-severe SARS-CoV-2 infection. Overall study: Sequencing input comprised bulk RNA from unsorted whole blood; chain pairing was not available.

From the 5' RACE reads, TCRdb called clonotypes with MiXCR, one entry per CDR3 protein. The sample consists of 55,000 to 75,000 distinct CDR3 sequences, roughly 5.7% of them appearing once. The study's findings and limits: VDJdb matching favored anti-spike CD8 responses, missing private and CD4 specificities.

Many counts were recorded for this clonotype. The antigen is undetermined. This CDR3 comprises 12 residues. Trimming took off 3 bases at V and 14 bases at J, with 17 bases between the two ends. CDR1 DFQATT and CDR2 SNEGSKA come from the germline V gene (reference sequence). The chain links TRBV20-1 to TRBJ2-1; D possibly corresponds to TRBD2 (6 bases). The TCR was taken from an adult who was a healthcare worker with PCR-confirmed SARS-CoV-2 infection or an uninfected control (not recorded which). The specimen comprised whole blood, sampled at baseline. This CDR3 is CSASSSAERKFF. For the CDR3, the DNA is TGCAGTGCTAGCTCTAGCGCCGAGAGGAAGTTCTTC.